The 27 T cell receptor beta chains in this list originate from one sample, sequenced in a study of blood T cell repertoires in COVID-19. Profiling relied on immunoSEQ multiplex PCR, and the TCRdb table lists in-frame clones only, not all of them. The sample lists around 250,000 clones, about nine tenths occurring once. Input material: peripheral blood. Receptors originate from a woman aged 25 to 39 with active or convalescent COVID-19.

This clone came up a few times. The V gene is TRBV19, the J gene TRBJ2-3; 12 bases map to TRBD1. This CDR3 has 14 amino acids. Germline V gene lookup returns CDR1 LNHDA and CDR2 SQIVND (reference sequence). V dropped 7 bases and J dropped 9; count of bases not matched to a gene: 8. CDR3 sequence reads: CASTTGQGAQTQYF. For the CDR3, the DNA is TGTGCCAGTACCACGGGACAGGGGGCTCAGACGCAGTATTTT. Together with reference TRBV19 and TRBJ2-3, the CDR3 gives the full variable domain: DGGITQSPKYLFRKEGQNVTLSCEQNLNHDAMYWYRQDPGQGLRLIYYSQIVNDFQKGDIAEGYSVSREKKESFPLTVTSAQKNPTAFYLCASTTGQGAQTQYFGPGTRLTVL.

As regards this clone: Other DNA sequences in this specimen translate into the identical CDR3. CDR3 in DNA: TGTGCCAGCAGTTCTACTAGCGGGGGATCCTACGAGCAGTACTTC. Protein product: CASSSTSGGSYEQYF. The chain links TRBV27 to TRBJ2-7, with 11 bases matching TRBD2. The V segment lost 4 bases and the J segment 1 base; nucleotides outside the gene matches: 3. CDR3 length: 15 amino acids. The germline V gene encodes CDR1 MNHEY and CDR2 SMNVEV (reference sequence).

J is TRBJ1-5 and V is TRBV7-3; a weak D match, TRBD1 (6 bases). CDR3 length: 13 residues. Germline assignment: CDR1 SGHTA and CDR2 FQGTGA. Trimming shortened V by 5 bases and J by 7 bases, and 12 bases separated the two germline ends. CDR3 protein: CASSKDSRQPQHF. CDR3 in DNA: TGTGCCAGCAGCAAGGACAGCCGCCAGCCCCAGCATTTT.

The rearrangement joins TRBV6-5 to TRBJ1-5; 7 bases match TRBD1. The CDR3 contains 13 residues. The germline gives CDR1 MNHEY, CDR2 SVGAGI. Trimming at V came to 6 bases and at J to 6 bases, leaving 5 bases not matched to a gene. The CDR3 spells CASSDRVSQPQHF. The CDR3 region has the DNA TGTGCCAGCAGCGACAGGGTAAGTCAGCCCCAGCATTTT.

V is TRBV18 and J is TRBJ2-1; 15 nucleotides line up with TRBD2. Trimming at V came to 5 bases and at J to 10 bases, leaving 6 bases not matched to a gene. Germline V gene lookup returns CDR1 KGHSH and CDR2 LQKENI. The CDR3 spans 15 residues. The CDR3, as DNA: TGTGCCAGCTCATCCGCCGGGACTAGCGGGGGGGAGCAGTTCTTC. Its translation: CASSSAGTSGGEQFF.

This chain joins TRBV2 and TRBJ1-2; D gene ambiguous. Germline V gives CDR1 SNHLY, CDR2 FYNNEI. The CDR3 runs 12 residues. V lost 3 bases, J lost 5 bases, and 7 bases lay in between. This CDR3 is CASSETGYGYTF. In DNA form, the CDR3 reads TGTGCCAGCAGTGAGACGGGTTATGGCTACACCTTC.

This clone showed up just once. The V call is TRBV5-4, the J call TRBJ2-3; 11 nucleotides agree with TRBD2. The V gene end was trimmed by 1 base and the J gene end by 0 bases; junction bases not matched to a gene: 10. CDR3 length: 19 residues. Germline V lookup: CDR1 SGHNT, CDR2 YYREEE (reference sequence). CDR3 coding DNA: TGTGCCAGCAGCTTGCCTAGCGGGGGGCCTCCGATCAGCACAGATACGCAGTATTTT. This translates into CASSLPSGGPPISTDTQYF.

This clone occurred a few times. In DNA, the CDR3 is TGTGCCAGCAGTGATATGGCAGGGAAGGAATCACCCCTCCACTTT. Its protein is CASSDMAGKESPLHF. The gene calls are TRBV2 and TRBJ1-6; tentative D call: TRBD1 (5 bases). Germline V gene data show CDR1 as SNHLY and CDR2 as FYNNEI. The CDR3 runs 15 residues. Trimming left V 3 bases short and J 10 bases short, with 16 bases between.

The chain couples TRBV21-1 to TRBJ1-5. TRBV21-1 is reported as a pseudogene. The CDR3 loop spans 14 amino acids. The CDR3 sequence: CASSKGGCNQPQHF. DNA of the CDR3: TGTGCCAGCAGCAAGGGGGGGTGCAATCAGCCCCAGCATTTT.

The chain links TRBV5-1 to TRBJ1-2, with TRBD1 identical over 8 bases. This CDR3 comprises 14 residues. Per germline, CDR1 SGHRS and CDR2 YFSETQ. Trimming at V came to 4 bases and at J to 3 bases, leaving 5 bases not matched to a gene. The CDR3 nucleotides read TGCGCCAGCAGCCTAGGACAGGGCGACTATGGCTACACCTTC. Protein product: CASSLGQGDYGYTF.

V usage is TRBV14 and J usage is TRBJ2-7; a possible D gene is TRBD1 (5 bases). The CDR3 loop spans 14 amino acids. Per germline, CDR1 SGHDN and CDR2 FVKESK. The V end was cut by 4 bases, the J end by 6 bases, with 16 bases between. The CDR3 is CASSRGRYLIEQYF. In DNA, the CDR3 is TGTGCCAGCAGCCGGGGCAGATACCTAATCGAGCAGTACTTC.

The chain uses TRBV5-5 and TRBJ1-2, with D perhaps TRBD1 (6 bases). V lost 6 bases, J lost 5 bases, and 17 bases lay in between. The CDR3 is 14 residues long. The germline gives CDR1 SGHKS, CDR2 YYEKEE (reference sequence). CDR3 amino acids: CASTISTGSYGYTF. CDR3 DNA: TGTGCCAGCACCATTTCAACAGGGAGTTATGGCTACACCTTC.

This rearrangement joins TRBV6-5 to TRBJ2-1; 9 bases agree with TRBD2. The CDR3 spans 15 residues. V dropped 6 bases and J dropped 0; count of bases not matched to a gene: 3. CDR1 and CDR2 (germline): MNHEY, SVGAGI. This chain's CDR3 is CASRSGRSSYNEQFF. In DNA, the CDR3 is TGTGCCAGCAGAAGCGGGAGGAGCTCCTACAATGAGCAGTTCTTC.

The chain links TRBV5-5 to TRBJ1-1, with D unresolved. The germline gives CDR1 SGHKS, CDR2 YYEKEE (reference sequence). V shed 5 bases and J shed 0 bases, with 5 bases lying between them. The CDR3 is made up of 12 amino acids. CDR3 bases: TGTGCCAGCAGTAAGCTGAACACTGAAGCTTTCTTT. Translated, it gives CASSKLNTEAFF.

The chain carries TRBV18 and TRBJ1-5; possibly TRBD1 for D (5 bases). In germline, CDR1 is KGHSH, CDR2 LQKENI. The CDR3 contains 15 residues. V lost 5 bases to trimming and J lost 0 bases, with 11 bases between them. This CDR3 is CASSARQNSNQPQHF. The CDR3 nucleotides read TGTGCCAGCTCAGCTCGACAGAATAGCAATCAGCCCCAGCATTTT. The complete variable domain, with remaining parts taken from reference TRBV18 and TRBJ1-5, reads NAGVMQNPRHLVRRRGQEARLRCSPMKGHSHVYWYRQLPEEGLKFMVYLQKENIIDESGMPKERFSAEFPKEGPSILRIQQVVRGDSAAYFCASSARQNSNQPQHFGDGTRLSIL.

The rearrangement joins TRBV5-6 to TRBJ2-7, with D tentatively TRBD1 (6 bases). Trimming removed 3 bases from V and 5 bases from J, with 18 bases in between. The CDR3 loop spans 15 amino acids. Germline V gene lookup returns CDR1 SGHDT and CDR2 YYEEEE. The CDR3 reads CASSYWTVSVNEQYF. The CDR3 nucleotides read TGTGCCAGCAGCTATTGGACAGTTTCCGTCAACGAGCAGTACTTC.

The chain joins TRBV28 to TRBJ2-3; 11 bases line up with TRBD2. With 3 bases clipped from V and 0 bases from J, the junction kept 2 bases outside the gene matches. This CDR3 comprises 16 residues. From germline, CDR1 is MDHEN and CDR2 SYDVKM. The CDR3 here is CASSFVAGGSTDTQYF. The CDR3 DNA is TGTGCCAGCAGTTTCGTAGCGGGGGGGAGCACAGATACGCAGTATTTT.

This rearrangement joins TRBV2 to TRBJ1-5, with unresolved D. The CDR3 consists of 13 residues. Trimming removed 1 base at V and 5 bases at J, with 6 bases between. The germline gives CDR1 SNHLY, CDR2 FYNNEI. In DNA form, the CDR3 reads TGTGCCAGCAGTGAAGGAAGAGATCAGCCCCAGCATTTT. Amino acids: CASSEGRDQPQHF.

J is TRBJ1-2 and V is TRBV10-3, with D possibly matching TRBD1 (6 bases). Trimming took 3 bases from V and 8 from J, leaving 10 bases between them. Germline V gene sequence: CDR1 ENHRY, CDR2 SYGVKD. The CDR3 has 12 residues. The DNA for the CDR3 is TGTGCCATCAGTGAAGGGACATGGGGCTACACCTTC. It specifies CAISEGTWGYTF.

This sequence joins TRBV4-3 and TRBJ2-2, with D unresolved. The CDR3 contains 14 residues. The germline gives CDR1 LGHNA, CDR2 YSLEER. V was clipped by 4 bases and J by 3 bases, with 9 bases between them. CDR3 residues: CASSRTVDTGELFF. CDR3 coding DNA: TGCGCCAGCAGCCGTACGGTCGACACCGGGGAGCTGTTTTTT.

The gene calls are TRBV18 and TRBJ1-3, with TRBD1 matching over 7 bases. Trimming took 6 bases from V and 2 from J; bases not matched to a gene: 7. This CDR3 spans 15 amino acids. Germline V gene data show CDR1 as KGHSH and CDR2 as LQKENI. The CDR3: CASSLRGGPGNTIYF. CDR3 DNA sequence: TGTGCCAGCTCGTTGAGAGGGGGCCCTGGAAACACCATATATTTT. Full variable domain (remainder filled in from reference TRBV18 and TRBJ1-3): NAGVMQNPRHLVRRRGQEARLRCSPMKGHSHVYWYRQLPEEGLKFMVYLQKENIIDESGMPKERFSAEFPKEGPSILRIQQVVRGDSAAYFCASSLRGGPGNTIYFGEGSWLTVV.

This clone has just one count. The CDR3 nucleotides are TGTGCCAGCAGCCTCCGGACAAGCGAGACCCAGTACTTC. It yields the protein CASSLRTSETQYF. V gene TRBV11-2 combines with J gene TRBJ2-5; possible D gene TRBD1, 5 bases. This CDR3 contains 13 residues. Trimming removed 5 bases at V and 5 bases at J, with 12 bases between. The germline CDR1 and CDR2 sequences are SGHAT and FQNNGV.

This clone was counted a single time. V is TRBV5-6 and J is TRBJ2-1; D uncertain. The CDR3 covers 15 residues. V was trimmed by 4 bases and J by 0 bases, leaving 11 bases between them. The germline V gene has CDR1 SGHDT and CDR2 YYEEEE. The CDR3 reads CASSLLSSSYNEQFF. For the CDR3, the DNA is TGTGCCAGCAGCCTCTTAAGTAGCTCCTACAATGAGCAGTTCTTC.

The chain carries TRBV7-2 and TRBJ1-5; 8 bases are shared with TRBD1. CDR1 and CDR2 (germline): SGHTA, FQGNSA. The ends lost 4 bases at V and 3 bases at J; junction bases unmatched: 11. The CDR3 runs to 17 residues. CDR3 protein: CASSSGWDRSLNQPQHF. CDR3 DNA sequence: TGTGCCAGCAGCTCAGGTTGGGACAGGTCTCTCAATCAGCCCCAGCATTTT.

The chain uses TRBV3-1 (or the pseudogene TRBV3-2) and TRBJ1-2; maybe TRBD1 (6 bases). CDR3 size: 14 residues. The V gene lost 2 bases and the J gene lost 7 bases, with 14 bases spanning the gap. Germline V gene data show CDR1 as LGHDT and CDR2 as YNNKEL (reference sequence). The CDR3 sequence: CASSQRGATGGYTF. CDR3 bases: TGTGCCAGCAGCCAACGGGGGGCGACTGGTGGCTACACCTTC.

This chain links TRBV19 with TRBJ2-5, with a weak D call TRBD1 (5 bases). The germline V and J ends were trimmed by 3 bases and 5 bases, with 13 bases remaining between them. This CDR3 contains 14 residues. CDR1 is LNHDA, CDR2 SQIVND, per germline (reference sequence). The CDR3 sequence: CASSIGAGPETQYF. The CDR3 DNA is TGTGCCAGTAGTATTGGGGCAGGGCCTGAGACCCAGTACTTC.

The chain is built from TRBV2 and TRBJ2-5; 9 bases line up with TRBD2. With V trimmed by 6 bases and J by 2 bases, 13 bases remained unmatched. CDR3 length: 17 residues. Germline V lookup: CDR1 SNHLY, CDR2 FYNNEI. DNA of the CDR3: TGTGCCAGCAGCGCCAATGGACTAGCGAACCTTCAAGAGACCCAGTACTTC. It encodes CASSANGLANLQETQYF.